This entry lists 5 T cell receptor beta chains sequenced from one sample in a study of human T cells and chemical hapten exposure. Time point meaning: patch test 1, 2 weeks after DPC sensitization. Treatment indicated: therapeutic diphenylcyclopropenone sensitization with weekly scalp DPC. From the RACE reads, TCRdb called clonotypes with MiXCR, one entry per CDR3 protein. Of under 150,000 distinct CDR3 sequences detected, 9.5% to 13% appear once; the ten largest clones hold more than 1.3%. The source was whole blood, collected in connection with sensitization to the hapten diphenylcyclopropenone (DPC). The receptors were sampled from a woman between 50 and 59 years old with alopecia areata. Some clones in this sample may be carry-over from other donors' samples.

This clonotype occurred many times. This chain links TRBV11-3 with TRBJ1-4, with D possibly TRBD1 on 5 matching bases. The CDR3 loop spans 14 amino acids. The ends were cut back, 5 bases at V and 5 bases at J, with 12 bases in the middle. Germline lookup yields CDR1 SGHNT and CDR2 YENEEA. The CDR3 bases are TGTGCCAGCAGCCAGGGAGAAGGGAATGAAAAACTGTTTTTT. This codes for CASSQGEGNEKLFF. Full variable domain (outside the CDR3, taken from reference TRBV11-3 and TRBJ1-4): EAGVVQSPRYKIIEKKQPVAFWCNPISGHNTLYWYLQNLGQGPELLIRYENEEAVDDSQLPKDRFSAERLKGVDSTLKIQPAELGDSAVYLCASSQGEGNEKLFFGSGTQLSVL.

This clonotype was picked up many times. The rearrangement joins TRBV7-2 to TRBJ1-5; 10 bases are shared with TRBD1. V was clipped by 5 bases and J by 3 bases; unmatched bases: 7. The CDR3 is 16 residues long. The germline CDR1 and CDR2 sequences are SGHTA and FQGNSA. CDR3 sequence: CASSPWTGGYNQPQHF. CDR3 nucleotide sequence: TGTGCCAGCAGCCCCTGGACAGGGGGGTACAATCAGCCCCAGCATTTT.

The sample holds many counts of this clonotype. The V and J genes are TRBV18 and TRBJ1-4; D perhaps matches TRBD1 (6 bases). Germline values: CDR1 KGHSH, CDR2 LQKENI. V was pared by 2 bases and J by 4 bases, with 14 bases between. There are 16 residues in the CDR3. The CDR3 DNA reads TGTGCCAGCTCACCAGATACAGGGAGTCTTAATGAAAAACTGTTTTTT. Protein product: CASSPDTGSLNEKLFF.

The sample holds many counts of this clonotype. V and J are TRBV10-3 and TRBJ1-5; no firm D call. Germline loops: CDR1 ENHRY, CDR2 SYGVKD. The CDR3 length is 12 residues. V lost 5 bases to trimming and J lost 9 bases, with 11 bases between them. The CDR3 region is CAISQETGPQHF. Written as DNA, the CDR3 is TGTGCCATCAGTCAAGAAACCGGGCCCCAGCATTTT.

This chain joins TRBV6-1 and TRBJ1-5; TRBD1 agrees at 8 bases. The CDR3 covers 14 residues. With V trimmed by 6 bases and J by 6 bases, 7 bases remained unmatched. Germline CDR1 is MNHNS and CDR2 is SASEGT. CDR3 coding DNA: TGTGCCAGCAGGGATCGGACAGGGACTCAGCCCCAGCATTTT. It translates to CASRDRTGTQPQHF.